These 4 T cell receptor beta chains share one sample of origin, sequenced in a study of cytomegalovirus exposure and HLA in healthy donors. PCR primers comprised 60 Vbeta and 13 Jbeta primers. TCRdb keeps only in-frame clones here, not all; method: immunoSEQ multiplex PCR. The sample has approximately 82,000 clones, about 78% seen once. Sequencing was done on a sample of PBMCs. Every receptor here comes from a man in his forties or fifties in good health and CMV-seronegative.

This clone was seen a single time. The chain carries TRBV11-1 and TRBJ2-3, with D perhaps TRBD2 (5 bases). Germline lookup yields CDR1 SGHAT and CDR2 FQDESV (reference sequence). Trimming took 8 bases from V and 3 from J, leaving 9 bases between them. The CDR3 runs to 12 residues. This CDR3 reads CASSPGTDTQYF. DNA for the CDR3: TGTGCCAGCTCGCCGGGGACAGATACGCAGTATTTT.

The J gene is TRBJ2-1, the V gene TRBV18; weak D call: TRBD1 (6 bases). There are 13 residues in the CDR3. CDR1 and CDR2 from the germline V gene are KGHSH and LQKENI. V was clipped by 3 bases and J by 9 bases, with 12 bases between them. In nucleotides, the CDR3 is TGTGCCAGCTCACCTGCAGGGGTTGGTGAGCAGTTCTTC. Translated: CASSPAGVGEQFF.

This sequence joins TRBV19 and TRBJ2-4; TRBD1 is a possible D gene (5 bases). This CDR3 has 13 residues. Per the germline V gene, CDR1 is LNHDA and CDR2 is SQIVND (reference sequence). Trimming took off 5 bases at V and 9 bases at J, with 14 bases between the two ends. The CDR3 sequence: CASSGFREGIQYF. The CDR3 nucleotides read TGTGCCAGTAGTGGTTTCAGGGAAGGCATTCAGTACTTC.

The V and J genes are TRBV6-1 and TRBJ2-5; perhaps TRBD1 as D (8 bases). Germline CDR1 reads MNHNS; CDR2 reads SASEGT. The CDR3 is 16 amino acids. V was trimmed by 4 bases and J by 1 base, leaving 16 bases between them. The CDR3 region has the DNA TGTGCCAGCAGTGTTACAGGGGGACTAAGCCAAGAGACCCAGTACTTC. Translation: CASSVTGGLSQETQYF.